This T cell receptor beta chain stems from a study of blood T cells in healthy people across ages. As for the study in general: In model experiments, template switching was able to capture about one barcoded beta molecule for every two T cells that were present.

Investigators took about 10 milliliters of peripheral blood from every donor. Per-sample yields of isolated PBMCs were at least 6 million. Study-level results: Estimated diversity, derived from one million T cells, was regarded as an underestimate.

It was with a sample-barcoded 5' primer and a J-beta primer mix that a second PCR of roughly 7 to 11 cycles was run. TCRdb re-derived calls from the 5' RACE reads in MiXCR, one entry per CDR3 protein. The sample contains 1.8 million or so distinct CDR3 sequences, 35% to 50% of which appear only once. V shed 2 bases, J shed 1 base, and the junction held 5 bases outside the gene matches. The CDR3 sequence is 17 residues long. With regard to this clonotype: Its antigen is unknown.

The TCR comes from a human donor in good health. The V call is TRBV12-3 or TRBV12-4, the J call TRBJ2-2; TRBD2 aligns across 9 bases. Sequencing was performed on blood. In DNA, the CDR3 is TGTGCCAGCAGTTTATCGGCGGGGGGGATGAACACCGGGGAGCTGTTTTTT. This encodes CASSLSAGGMNTGELFF.